This T cell receptor beta chain originates from a study of glioma-infiltrating T cells after dendritic cell vaccination. Amplification used 60 V beta primers and 13 J beta primers. Produced via immunoSEQ multiplex PCR; TCRdb's table is partial and in-frame only. The sample includes more than 85,000 clones, roughly 89% of them seen just once. Time point specified: after dendritic cell vaccination, including at tumor progression/relapse. Patients had residual fresh-frozen tumor tissue and more than two years of survival data. The V gene's germline CDR1 is MGHRA and CDR2 YSYEKL. The CDR3 consists of 16 residues. V lost 8 bases and J lost 4, with 23 bases in between.

The genes are TRBV4-1 and TRBJ1-2; D not resolved. The sample was blood, taken after dendritic cell vaccination. The clonotype comes from a human donor with glioblastoma. CDR3 sequence reads: CASRYTRRGSGYGYTF. The CDR3 DNA is TGCGCCAGCCGCTATACACGTCGGGGAAGTGGCTATGGCTACACCTTC.